A single TCR beta chain is shown here with its context. The antigen remains unidentified. This record comes from a study of chemoradiotherapy in HPV16-positive cancers. Study overall: A couple of HPV16-positive patients' cells yielded candidate HPV-specific clones and common motifs. The study's findings and limits: Candidate HPV-specific clones and E7-related TCR motifs grew in tumor during treatment.

V lost 9 bases, J lost 3 bases, and 8 bases lay in between. The length of the CDR3 is 12 residues. Germline V CDR1 and CDR2: MDHEN, SYDVKM. Produced via immunoSEQ multiplex PCR; TCRdb's table is partial and in-frame only. In the table there are around 33,000 clones, around 89% of which are singletons. The chain recombines TRBV28 with TRBJ2-2, with D unclear. This TCR was sampled from a human donor with HPV-associated anogenital cancer. The sample consisted of blood, taken from a patient who underwent chemoradiotherapy. CDR3 sequence: CARVSYTGELFF. As DNA, the CDR3 is TGTGCCAGGGTAAGTTACACCGGGGAGCTGTTTTTT.